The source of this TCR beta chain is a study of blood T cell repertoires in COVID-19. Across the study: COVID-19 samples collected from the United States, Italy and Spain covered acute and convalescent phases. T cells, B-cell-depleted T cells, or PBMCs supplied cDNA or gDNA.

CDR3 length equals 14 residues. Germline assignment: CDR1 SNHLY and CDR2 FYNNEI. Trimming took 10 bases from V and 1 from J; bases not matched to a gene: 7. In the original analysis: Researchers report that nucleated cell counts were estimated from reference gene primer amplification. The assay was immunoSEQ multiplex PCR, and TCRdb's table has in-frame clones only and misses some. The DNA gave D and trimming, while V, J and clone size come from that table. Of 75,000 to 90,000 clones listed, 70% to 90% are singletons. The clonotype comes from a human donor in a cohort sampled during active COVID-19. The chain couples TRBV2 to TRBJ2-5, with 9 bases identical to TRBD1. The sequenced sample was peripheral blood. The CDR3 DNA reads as TGTGCCACTAGGGACAGGGAGGGCCAAGAGACCCAGTACTTC. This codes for CATRDREGQETQYF.